This T cell receptor beta chain was sequenced in a study of blood T cell repertoires in COVID-19. Across the whole study: Sites in the United States, Italy and Spain provided acute and convalescent COVID-19 samples. T cells, B-cell-depleted T cells, or PBMCs provided the cDNA or gDNA that served as material.

As originally analysed: Cell counts per sample came from amplifying reference gene primers. Generated by immunoSEQ multiplex PCR, the TCRdb table keeps only in-frame clones and is missing some. V, J and clone size are taken as reported in that table, and D and trimming were inferred from the DNA itself. The sample includes around 50,000 clones, 75% to 95% of them seen just once. J was trimmed by 6 bases and V by 0 bases; bases with no gene match: 8. Germline V gene lookup returns CDR1 SGDLS and CDR2 YYNGEE. There are 16 residues in the CDR3. Sequencing was performed on peripheral blood. The chain is built from TRBV9 and TRBJ2-1, with 8 bases fitting TRBD1. The clonotype was recovered from a man in his 70s with acute or convalescent COVID-19. The CDR3 spells CASSVDGRGRPNEQFF. In DNA, the CDR3 is TGTGCCAGCAGCGTAGACGGCAGGGGGCGCCCCAATGAGCAGTTCTTC. The whole variable domain, remainder taken from reference TRBV9 and TRBJ2-1, is DSGVTQTPKHLITATGQRVTLRCSPRSGDLSVYWYQQSLDQGLQFLIQYYNGEERAKGNILERFSAQQFPDLHSELNLSSLELGDSALYFCASSVDGRGRPNEQFFGPGTRLTVL.